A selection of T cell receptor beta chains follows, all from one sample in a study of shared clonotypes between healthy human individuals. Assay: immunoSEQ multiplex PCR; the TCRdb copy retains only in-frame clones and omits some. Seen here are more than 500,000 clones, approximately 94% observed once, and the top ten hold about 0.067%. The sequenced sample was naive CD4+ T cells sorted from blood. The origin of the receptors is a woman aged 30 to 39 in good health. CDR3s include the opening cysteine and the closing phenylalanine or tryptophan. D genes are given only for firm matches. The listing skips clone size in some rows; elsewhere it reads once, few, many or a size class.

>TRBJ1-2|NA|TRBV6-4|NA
CASSDTGNANYGYTF
TGTGCCAGCAGTGACACGGGAAACGCTAACTATGGCTACACCTTC
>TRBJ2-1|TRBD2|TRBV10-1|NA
CATPLAGDDDEQFF
TGCGCCACCCCCCTAGCGGGAGACGACGATGAGCAGTTCTTC
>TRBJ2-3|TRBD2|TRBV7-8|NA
CASSLVRTSGRIGDTQYF
TGTGCCAGCAGCTTAGTGCGAACTAGCGGGAGGATAGGTGATACGCAGTATTTT
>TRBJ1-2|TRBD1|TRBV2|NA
CASSENRGPDGYGYTF
TGTGCCAGCAGTGAAAACAGGGGGCCGGATGGATATGGCTACACCTTC
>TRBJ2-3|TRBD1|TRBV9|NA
CASSVVGGQGRDTQYF
TGTGCCAGCAGCGTAGTTGGGGGACAGGGACGGGATACGCAGTATTTT
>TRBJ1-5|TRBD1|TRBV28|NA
CASSLQGALNSNQPQHF
TGTGCCAGCAGTCTACAGGGGGCCCTTAATAGCAATCAGCCCCAGCATTTT
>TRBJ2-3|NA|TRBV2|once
CASNGGTLRTDTQYF
TGTGCCAGCAACGGTGGGACTCTTCGCACAGATACGCAGTATTTT
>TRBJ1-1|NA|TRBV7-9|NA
CASSLPNPGTHGFF
TGTGCCAGCAGCTTACCCAACCCCGGGACCCATGGTTTCTTT
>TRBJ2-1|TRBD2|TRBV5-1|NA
CASSSARTSGTHNEQFF
TGCGCCAGCAGCTCCGCGAGGACTAGCGGGACCCACAATGAGCAGTTCTTC
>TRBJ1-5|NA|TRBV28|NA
CASSYRDSNQPQHF
TGTGCCAGCAGCTACAGGGATAGCAATCAGCCCCAGCATTTT
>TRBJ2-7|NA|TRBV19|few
CASSRLQGEQYF
TGTGCCAGTAGTAGACTCCAGGGCGAGCAGTACTTC
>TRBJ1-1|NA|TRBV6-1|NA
CASSLLTGGNTEAFF
TGTGCCAGCAGTCTGTTGACAGGCGGGAACACTGAAGCTTTCTTT
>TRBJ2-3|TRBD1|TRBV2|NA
CASRRQGPGTDTQYF
TGTGCCAGCCGCCGACAGGGGCCGGGCACAGATACGCAGTATTTT
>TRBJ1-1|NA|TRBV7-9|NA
CASSHDRRTVEVGTEAFF
TGTGCCAGCAGCCACGACCGGCGGACAGTCGAGGTGGGGACTGAAGCTTTCTTT
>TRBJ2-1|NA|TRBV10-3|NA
CAIGMGSYNEQFF
TGTGCCATCGGGATGGGCTCCTACAATGAGCAGTTCTTC
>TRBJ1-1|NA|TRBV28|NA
CASSRRVMNTEAFF
TGTGCCAGCAGTCGAAGGGTAATGAACACTGAAGCTTTCTTT
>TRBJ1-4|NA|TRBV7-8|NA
CASSITIGEKLFF
TGTGCCAGCAGCATAACAATAGGGGAAAAACTGTTTTTT
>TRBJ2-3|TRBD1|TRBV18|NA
CASSPGRGQGSTDTQYF
TGTGCCAGCTCACCAGGAAGGGGACAGGGGAGCACAGATACGCAGTATTTT
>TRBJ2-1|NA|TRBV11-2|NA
CASSPTSGYNEQFF
TGTGCCAGCAGCCCTACCAGCGGCTACAATGAGCAGTTCTTC
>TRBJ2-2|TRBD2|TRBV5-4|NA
CASTFLPSGRGTGELFF
TGTGCCAGCACCTTCCTCCCAAGCGGGAGGGGAACCGGGGAGCTGTTTTTT
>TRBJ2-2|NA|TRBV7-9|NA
CASSFKPRGVTGELFF
TGTGCCAGCAGCTTTAAACCCAGAGGGGTCACCGGGGAGCTGTTTTTT
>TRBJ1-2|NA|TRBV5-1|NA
CASSAGGVGTARHGYTF
TGCGCCAGCAGCGCCGGCGGAGTTGGGACCGCAAGGCATGGCTACACCTTC